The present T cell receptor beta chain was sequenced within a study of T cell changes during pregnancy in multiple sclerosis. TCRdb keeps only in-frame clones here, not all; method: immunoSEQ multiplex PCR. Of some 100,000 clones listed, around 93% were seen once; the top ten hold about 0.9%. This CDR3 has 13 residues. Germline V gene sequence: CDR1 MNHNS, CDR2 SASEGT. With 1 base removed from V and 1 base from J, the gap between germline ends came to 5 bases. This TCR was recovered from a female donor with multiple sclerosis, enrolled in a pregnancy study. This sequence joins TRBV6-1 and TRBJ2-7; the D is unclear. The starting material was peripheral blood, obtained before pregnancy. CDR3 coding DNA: TGTGCCAGCAGTGAAGGGCGGTCCTACGAGCAGTACTTC. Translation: CASSEGRSYEQYF.